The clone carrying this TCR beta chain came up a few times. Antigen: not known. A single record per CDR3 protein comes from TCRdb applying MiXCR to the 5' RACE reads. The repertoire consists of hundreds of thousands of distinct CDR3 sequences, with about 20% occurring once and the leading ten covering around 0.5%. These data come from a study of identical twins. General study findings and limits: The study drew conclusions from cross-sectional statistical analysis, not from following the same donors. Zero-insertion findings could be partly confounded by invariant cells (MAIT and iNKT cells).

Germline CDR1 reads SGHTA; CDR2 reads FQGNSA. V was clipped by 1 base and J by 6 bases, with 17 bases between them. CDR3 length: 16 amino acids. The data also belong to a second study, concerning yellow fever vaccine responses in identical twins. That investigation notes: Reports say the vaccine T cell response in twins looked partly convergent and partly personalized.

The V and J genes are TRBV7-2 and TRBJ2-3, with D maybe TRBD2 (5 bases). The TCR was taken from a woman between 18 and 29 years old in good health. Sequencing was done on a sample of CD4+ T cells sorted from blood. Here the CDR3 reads CASSLGGLAVQDTQYF. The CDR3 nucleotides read TGTGCCAGCAGCTTAGGTGGACTTGCAGTACAGGATACGCAGTATTTT.